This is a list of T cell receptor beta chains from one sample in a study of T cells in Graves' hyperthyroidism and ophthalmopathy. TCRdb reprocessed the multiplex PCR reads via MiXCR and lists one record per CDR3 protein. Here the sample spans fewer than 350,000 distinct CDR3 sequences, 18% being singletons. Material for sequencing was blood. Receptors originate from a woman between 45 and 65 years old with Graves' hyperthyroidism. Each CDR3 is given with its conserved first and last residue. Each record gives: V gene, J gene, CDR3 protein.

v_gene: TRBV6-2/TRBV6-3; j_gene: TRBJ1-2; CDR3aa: CASSYAGGTAGYTF
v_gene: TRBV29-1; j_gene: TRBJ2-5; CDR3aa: CSVETSGSETQYF
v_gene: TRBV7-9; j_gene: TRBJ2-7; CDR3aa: CASSELDRQATYEQYF
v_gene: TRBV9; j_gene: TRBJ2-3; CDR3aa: CASSVGSHGDTQYF
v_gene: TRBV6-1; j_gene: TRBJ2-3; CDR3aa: CASREAGGLYTQYF
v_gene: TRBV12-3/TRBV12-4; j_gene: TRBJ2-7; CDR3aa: CASTDMGGHEQYF
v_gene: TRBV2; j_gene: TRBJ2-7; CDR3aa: CASSHRTSSYEQYF
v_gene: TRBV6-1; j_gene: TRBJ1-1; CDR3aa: CASFPPGQGVLAFF
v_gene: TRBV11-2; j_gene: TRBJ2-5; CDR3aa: CASRGVGRRYF
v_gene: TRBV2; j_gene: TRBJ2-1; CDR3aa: CASSEAYNEQFF
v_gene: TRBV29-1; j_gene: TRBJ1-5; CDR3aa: CSVVQGLGQPQHF
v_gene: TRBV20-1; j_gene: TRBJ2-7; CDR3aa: CSARAGTSMSNEQYF
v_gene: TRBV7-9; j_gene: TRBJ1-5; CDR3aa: CASSLEWNQPQHF
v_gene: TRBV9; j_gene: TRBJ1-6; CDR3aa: CASSEGEGDPLHF
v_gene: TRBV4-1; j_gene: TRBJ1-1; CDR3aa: CASSQDTAEGEAFF
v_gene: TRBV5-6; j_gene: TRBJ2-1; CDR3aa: CASSAWTGYSEQFF
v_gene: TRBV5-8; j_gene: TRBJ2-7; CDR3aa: CASSFQGTSYEQYF
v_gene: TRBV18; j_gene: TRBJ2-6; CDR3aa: CASSTESGANVLTF